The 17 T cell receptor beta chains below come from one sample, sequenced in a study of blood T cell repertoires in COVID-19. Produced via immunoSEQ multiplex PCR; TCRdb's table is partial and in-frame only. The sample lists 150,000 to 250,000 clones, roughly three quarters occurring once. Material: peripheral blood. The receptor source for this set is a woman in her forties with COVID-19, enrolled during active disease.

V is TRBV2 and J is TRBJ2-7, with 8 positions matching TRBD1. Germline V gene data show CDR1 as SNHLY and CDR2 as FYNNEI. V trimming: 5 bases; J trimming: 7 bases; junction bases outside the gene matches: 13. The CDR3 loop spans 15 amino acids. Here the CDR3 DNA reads TGTGCCAGCAGTCCCAGTCGGACAGGGTCGAGAGAGCAGTACTTC. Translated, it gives CASSPSRTGSREQYF.

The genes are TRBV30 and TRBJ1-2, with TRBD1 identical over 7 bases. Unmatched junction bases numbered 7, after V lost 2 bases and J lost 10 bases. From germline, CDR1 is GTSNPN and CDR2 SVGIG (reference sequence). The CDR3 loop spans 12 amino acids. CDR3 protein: CAWSPRQGVYTF. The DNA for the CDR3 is TGTGCCTGGAGTCCCAGACAGGGAGTCTACACCTTC.

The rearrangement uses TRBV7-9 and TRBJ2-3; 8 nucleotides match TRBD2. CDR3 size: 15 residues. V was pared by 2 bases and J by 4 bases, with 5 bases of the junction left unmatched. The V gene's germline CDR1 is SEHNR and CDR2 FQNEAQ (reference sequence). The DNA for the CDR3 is TGTGCCAGCAGCTTATCCGGGGGGGAAGCAGATACGCAGTATTTT. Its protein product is CASSLSGGEADTQYF.

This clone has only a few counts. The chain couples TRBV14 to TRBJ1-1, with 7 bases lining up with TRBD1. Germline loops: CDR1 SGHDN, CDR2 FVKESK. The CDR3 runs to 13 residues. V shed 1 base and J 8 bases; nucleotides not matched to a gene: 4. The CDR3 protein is CASSQVGGGEAFF. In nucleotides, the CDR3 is TGTGCCAGCAGCCAAGTAGGGGGCGGGGAAGCTTTCTTT.

DNA for the CDR3: TGTGCCAGCAGCGCCCCGCCCCGGGGATCGGGAGAGACCCAGTACTTC. Residues: CASSAPPRGSGETQYF. The genes are TRBV9 and TRBJ2-5, with a tentative D call TRBD2 (5 bases). Germline V gene sequence: CDR1 SGDLS, CDR2 YYNGEE. The ends were cut back, 3 bases at V and 4 bases at J, with 19 bases in the middle. The CDR3 has 16 amino acids.

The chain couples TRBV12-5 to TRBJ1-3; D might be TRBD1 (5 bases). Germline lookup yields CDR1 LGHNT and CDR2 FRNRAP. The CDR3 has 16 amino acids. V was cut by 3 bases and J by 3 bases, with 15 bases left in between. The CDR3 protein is CASGFAIGADGNTIYF. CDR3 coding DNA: TGTGCTAGTGGTTTTGCCATTGGGGCAGATGGAAACACCATATATTTT.

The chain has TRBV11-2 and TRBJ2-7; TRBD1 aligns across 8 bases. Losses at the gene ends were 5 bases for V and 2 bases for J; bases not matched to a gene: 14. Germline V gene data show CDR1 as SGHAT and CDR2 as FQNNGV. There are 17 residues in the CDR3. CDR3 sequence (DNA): TGTGCCAGCAGCCTGATGGAGGGGACAGGACTTCCCTACGAGCAGTACTTC. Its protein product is CASSLMEGTGLPYEQYF.

The CDR3 coding sequence is TGTGCCTGGAGTGTGGGGCGGAAAAAAACCGGGGAGCTGTTTTTT. Amino acid sequence: CAWSVGRKKTGELFF. The chain recombines TRBV30 with TRBJ2-2, with a weak D call TRBD1 (5 bases). Trimming shortened V by 0 bases and J by 5 bases, and 13 bases separated the two germline ends. The germline CDR1 and CDR2 sequences are GTSNPN and SVGIG (reference sequence). CDR3 size: 15 residues.

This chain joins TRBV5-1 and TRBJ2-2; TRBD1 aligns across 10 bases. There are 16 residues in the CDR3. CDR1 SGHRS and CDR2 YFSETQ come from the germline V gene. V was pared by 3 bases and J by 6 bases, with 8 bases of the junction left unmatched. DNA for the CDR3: TGCGCCAGCAGCTCCCCCGGGACAGGGGTTCCCGGGGAGCTGTTTTTT. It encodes CASSSPGTGVPGELFF.

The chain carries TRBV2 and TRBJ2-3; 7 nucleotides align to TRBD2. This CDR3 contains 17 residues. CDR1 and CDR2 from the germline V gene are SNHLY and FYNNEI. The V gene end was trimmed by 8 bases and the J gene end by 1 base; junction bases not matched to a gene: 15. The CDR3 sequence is CASSRRWGGLGTDTQYF. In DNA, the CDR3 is TGTGCCAGCTCCCGGAGGTGGGGAGGGCTGGGCACAGATACGCAGTATTTT.

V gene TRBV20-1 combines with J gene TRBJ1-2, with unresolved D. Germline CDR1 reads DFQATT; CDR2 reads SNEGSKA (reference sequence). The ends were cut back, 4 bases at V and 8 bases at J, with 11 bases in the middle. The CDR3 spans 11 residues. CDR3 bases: TGCAGTGCTAAATCAGACTTAGGCTACACCTTC. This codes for CSAKSDLGYTF.

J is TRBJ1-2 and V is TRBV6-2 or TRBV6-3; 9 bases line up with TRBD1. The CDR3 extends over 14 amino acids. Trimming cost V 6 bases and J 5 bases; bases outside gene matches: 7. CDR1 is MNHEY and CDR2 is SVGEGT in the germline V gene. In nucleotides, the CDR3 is TGTGCCAGCAGCCGTAGGACAGGGGATTATGGCTACACCTTC. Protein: CASSRRTGDYGYTF.

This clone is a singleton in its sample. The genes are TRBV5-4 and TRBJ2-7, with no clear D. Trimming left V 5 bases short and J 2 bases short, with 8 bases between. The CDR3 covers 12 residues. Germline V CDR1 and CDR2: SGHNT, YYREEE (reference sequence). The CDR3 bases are TGTGCCAGCAGGCTGCTAACCTACGAGCAGTACTTC. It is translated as CASRLLTYEQYF.

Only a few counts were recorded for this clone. CDR3 residues: CASSLGGVSYNEQFF. The CDR3 nucleotides read TGTGCCAGCAGCTTGGGCGGGGTGAGCTACAATGAGCAGTTCTTC. This chain joins TRBV5-6 and TRBJ2-1; D might be TRBD2 (6 bases). CDR1 SGHDT and CDR2 YYEEEE come from the germline V gene. This CDR3 is built from 15 residues. Trimming left V 0 bases short and J 3 bases short, with 10 bases between.

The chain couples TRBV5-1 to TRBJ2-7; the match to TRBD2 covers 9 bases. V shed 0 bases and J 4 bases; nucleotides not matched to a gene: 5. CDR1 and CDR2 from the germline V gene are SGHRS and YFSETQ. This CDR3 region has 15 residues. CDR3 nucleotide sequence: TGCGCCAGCAGCTTGGGTCCGGGACTAGCTTACGAGCAGTACTTC. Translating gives CASSLGPGLAYEQYF.

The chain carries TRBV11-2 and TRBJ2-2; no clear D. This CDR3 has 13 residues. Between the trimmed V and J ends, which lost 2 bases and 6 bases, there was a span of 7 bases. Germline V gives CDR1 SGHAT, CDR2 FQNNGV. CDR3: CASSLPSAGELFF. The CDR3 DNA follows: TGTGCCAGCAGCTTACCCTCCGCCGGGGAGCTGTTTTTT.

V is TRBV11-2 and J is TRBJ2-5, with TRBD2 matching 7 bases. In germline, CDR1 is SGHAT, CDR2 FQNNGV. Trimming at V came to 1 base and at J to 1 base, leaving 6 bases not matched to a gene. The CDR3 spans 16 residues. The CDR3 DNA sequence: TGTGCCAGCAGCTTAGGGCGGCGGGGGTTCCAAGAGACCCAGTACTTC. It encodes CASSLGRRGFQETQYF.